Ten or more counts support the clone carrying this TCR beta chain. This sample is drawn from a study of T-cell reconstitution after alpha-beta-depleted transplantation in children. Unique molecular identifiers were incorporated when the TCRbeta library was constructed. TCRdb reanalysed the PCR reads using MiXCR and keeps one entry per CDR3 protein. This table has about 690,000 distinct CDR3 sequences, over 15% appearing once. The CDR3 sequence is 12 residues long. Trimming left V 5 bases short and J 1 base short, with 8 bases between. Germline V gene sequence: CDR1 SQVTM, CDR2 ANQGSEA. The specimen was PBMCs from the stem cell graft donor, collected from the stem cell graft. The chain recombines TRBV29-1 with TRBJ1-1; no reliable D call. The sequence came from a human donor who donated a stem cell graft to a child with acute myeloid leukemia. DNA of the CDR3: TGCAGCGTTTTAAAGGGGAACACTGAAGCTTTCTTT. It yields the protein CSVLKGNTEAFF.